These 7 T cell receptor beta chains were all obtained from the same sample, sequenced in a study of blood T cells in healthy people across ages. A second PCR, run for roughly 7 to 12 cycles, used a sample-barcoded 5' primer plus a J-beta primer mix. TCRdb independently ran MiXCR on the 5' RACE reads; one entry per CDR3 protein. Of 1.5 million to 2 million distinct CDR3 sequences in the sample, about 31% are singletons; the top ten hold roughly 12%. Sequences were obtained from blood. Receptors originate from a woman in her 30s in good health.

As for this clonotype: One end of the junction fails to match germline, which may point to a read error. CDR3 protein: CASSWGPDTGELFF. CDR3 DNA sequence: TGCGCCAGCAGCTGGGGACCAGACACCGGGGAGCTGTTTTTT. The chain is built from TRBV7-3 and TRBJ2-2; D is tentatively TRBD1 or TRBD2 (5 bases each). The CDR3 covers 14 residues. Germline CDR1 SGHTA, CDR2 FQGTGA.

The table lists this clonotype with many counts. The chain uses TRBV27 and TRBJ2-7; perhaps TRBD2 as D (6 bases). Germline V gene data show CDR1 as MNHEY and CDR2 as SMNVEV (reference sequence). Trimming shortened V by 5 bases and J by 5 bases, and 13 bases separated the two germline ends. This CDR3 is built from 13 residues. CDR3 coding DNA: TGTGCCAGCAGTGAGGAGGGCAGGGACGAGCAGTACTTC. Its protein is CASSEEGRDEQYF.

This clonotype has more than one count but fewer than ten. The rearrangement joins TRBV3-1 to TRBJ2-3; 8 nucleotides match TRBD2. The V segment lost 4 bases and the J segment 4 bases; nucleotides outside the gene matches: 10. Germline lookup yields CDR1 LGHDT and CDR2 YNNKEL (reference sequence). The length of the CDR3 is 16 residues. CDR3 sequence reads: CASSPGGAGVSDTQYF. The CDR3 nucleotides read TGTGCCAGCAGCCCCGGGGGAGCGGGGGTCTCAGATACGCAGTATTTT.

This clonotype showed up just a few times. J is TRBJ1-5 and V is TRBV4-1, with a weak D call TRBD1 (5 bases). The CDR3 has 15 amino acids. In germline, CDR1 is MGHRA, CDR2 YSYEKL. Trimming pared 2 bases from V and 1 base from J, leaving 9 bases between. CDR3 protein: CASSQTGVSNQPQHF. DNA for the CDR3: TGCGCCAGCAGCCAAACGGGGGTAAGCAATCAGCCCCAGCATTTT.

The chain is built from TRBV5-1 and TRBJ2-7; D is ambiguous. The V end was cut by 2 bases, the J end by 4 bases, with 16 bases between. The CDR3 is 15 amino acids. Per the germline V gene, CDR1 is SGHRS and CDR2 is YFSETQ. DNA of the CDR3: TGCGCCAGCAGCTTCCGTTGGCAGGATCCTTACGAGCAGTACTTC. This codes for CASSFRWQDPYEQYF.

Only a few counts were recorded for this clonotype. This chain joins TRBV28 and TRBJ1-5, with TRBD1 matching over 7 bases. CDR1 MDHEN and CDR2 SYDVKM come from the germline V gene. The junction had 9 bases not matched to a gene; V was cut back by 5 bases and J by 11 bases. This CDR3 spans 13 amino acids. DNA of the CDR3: TGTGCCAGCAGTCCGGGACAGTTGAACACCCAGCATTTT. Translating gives CASSPGQLNTQHF.

CDR3 sequence: CASSRTGDQEQYF. DNA of the CDR3: TGTGCCAGCAGTAGGACAGGGGATCAAGAGCAGTACTTC. V is TRBV28 and J is TRBJ2-7; TRBD1 aligns across 9 bases. In germline, CDR1 is MDHEN, CDR2 SYDVKM. The CDR3 is 13 residues long. J was trimmed by 7 bases and V by 5 bases; bases with no gene match: 6.